The clone carrying this T cell receptor beta chain was observed many times. The target antigen is unknown. The sample is drawn from a study of T cell repertoires in cytomegalovirus infection. Whole-study context: Public TCR beta signatures were indicative of both CMV infection and a matching HLA type.

Study-level points and caveats: Ex vivo, HLA-C-restricted CMV-specific TCR beta clonotypes prevailed over the rest of the response. Adding up the frequency of public TCR beta families identified people who carried CMV plus the relevant HLA.

The J segment lost 9 bases and the V segment lost 6 bases, leaving 15 bases of the junction unmatched. Germline V lookup: CDR1 MNHEY, CDR2 SVGEGT. The CDR3 consists of 16 residues. Each CDR3 protein is one row after TCRdb ran MiXCR on the reads. This repertoire shows 480,000 or so distinct CDR3 sequences, around 11% found once; its top ten account for more than 8.5%. The sequenced sample was PBMCs. The J gene is TRBJ2-1, the V gene TRBV6-2 or TRBV6-3; 9 bases map to TRBD2. This TCR was sampled from a human donor in good health (CMV status not recorded). Some clones in this sample may be carry-over from other donors' samples. CDR3 residues: CASSPGVASGRFEQFF. Here the CDR3 DNA reads TGTGCCAGCAGCCCGGGGGTGGCGAGCGGGAGGTTTGAGCAGTTCTTC.